A single sample is the source of the 18 T cell receptor beta chains below, sequenced in a study of siplizumab effects on memory and regulatory T cells. Sequenced by immunoSEQ multiplex PCR; TCRdb stores in-frame clones only, minus some. The profile shows about 87,000 clones, about 94% of them singletons. Sequenced sample: non-Treg CD4+ T cells sorted from blood. The receptors come from a human donor in good health.

The chain links TRBV6-5 to TRBJ1-1; TRBD1 might be the D (6 bases). CDR1 and CDR2 from the germline V gene are MNHEY and SVGAGI. This CDR3 contains 13 residues. Trimming cost V 6 bases and J 0 bases, with 8 bases left between them. CDR3 residues: CASSRTVNTEAFF. CDR3 sequence (DNA): TGTGCCAGCAGCCGGACAGTGAACACTGAAGCTTTCTTT.

The chain links TRBV29-1 to TRBJ2-7; 7 nucleotides match TRBD1. Trimming at V came to 5 bases and at J to 2 bases, leaving 9 bases not matched to a gene. This CDR3 is built from 14 residues. Looked up from germline, CDR1 is SQVTM and CDR2 is ANQGSEA. CDR3 residues: CSVMERQGAYEQYF. CDR3 bases: TGCAGCGTTATGGAGAGACAGGGAGCCTACGAGCAGTACTTC.

Here the CDR3 reads CAWSIREQFF. The CDR3 nucleotides read TGTGCCTGGAGTATTCGTGAGCAGTTCTTC. The chain has TRBV30 and TRBJ2-1; D ambiguous. V was shortened by 2 bases and J by 9 bases, with 5 bases between the two germline ends. The CDR3 sequence is 10 residues long. Germline CDR1 and CDR2: GTSNPN and SVGIG (reference sequence).

This clone was observed once. This CDR3 is CASSETGRGMDTQYF. In nucleotides, the CDR3 is TGTGCCAGCAGTGAAACGGGGAGAGGGATGGATACGCAGTATTTT. The rearrangement joins TRBV25-1 to TRBJ2-3; weak D call: TRBD2 (5 bases). This CDR3 has 15 residues. Between the trimmed V and J ends, which lost 2 bases and 6 bases, there was a span of 15 bases. Germline lookup yields CDR1 MGHDK and CDR2 SYGVNS.

This clone was observed once. The rearrangement uses TRBV10-3 and TRBJ2-1; TRBD1 is a possible D gene (6 bases). Trimming pared 2 bases from V and 6 bases from J, leaving 20 bases between. This CDR3 is 17 amino acids long. The germline V gene has CDR1 ENHRY and CDR2 SYGVKD. CDR3 amino acids: CAISEGAWTVLGNEQFF. In nucleotides, the CDR3 is TGTGCCATCAGTGAGGGAGCTTGGACAGTTCTCGGCAATGAGCAGTTCTTC.

The genes are TRBV6-1 and TRBJ1-5; the match to TRBD1 covers 9 bases. The V gene end was trimmed by 7 bases and the J gene end by 7 bases; junction bases not matched to a gene: 8. CDR1 is MNHNS and CDR2 is SASEGT in the germline V gene. This CDR3 spans 14 amino acids. The CDR3 DNA reads TGTGCCAGCACTCAAAGGACAGGGGAACAGCCCCAGCATTTT. Amino acids: CASTQRTGEQPQHF.

The CDR3 loop reads CASSRTDSYEQYF. CDR3 DNA: TGTGCCAGCAGCAGGACCGACTCCTACGAGCAGTACTTC. This sequence joins TRBV25-1 and TRBJ2-7; D call uncertain. The ends were cut back, 6 bases at V and 0 bases at J, with 9 bases in the middle. The CDR3 runs 13 residues. From germline, CDR1 is MGHDK and CDR2 SYGVNS.

V and J are TRBV19 and TRBJ1-5; D may be TRBD1 (5 bases). The V end lost 8 bases, the J end lost 3 bases, and 20 bases lay between the germline ends. The germline V gene has CDR1 LNHDA and CDR2 SQIVND (reference sequence). This CDR3 spans 16 amino acids. The CDR3 loop reads CASHSPGGGNNQPQHF. The CDR3 DNA is TGTGCCAGTCACTCCCCTGGGGGAGGCAACAATCAGCCCCAGCATTTT.

This chain links TRBV5-1 with TRBJ2-5; D is ambiguous. The length of the CDR3 is 13 residues. Germline V gene lookup returns CDR1 SGHRS and CDR2 YFSETQ. Trimming took 4 bases from V and 1 from J, leaving 8 bases between them. CDR3 sequence (DNA): TGCGCCAGCAGCCCTGCATCCCAAGAGACCCAGTACTTC. It yields the protein CASSPASQETQYF.

This chain uses TRBV19 with TRBJ2-1; D is possibly TRBD2 (5 bases). The germline gives CDR1 LNHDA, CDR2 SQIVND (reference sequence). The V end lost 6 bases, the J end lost 2 bases, and 14 bases lay between the germline ends. This CDR3 contains 15 residues. The CDR3 bases are TGTGCCAGTAGAGCCCCAGGAGGCCCCTACAATGAGCAGTTCTTC. Amino acids: CASRAPGGPYNEQFF.

The chain uses TRBV29-1 and TRBJ2-2; D is unclear. CDR3 size: 10 residues. From germline, CDR1 is SQVTM and CDR2 ANQGSEA. V shed 7 bases and J shed 4 bases, with 4 bases lying between them. In DNA form, the CDR3 reads TGCAGCGCCTCCACCGGGGAGCTGTTTTTT. It yields the protein CSASTGELFF.

The chain uses TRBV5-4 and TRBJ1-3; D call uncertain. Germline V gene lookup returns CDR1 SGHNT and CDR2 YYREEE (reference sequence). Trimming took off 4 bases at V and 0 bases at J, with 11 bases between the two ends. This CDR3 region has 15 residues. CDR3 protein: CASSTPQNSGNTIYF. The CDR3 bases are TGTGCCAGCAGCACTCCGCAGAACTCTGGAAACACCATATATTTT.

The chain joins TRBV11-3 to TRBJ2-7, with D possibly TRBD1 on 6 matching bases. The V gene lost 5 bases and the J gene lost 1 base, with 12 bases spanning the gap. Germline V CDR1 and CDR2: SGHNT, YENEEA. CDR3 length: 14 amino acids. The CDR3 sequence is CASSPPTGSYEQYF. In nucleotides, the CDR3 is TGTGCCAGCAGCCCACCGACAGGATCCTACGAGCAGTACTTC. The variable domain in full, with the rest retrieved from reference TRBV11-3 and TRBJ2-7, is EAGVVQSPRYKIIEKKQPVAFWCNPISGHNTLYWYLQNLGQGPELLIRYENEEAVDDSQLPKDRFSAERLKGVDSTLKIQPAELGDSAVYLCASSPPTGSYEQYFGPGTRLTVT.

This clone was seen a single time. The V call is TRBV5-4, the J call TRBJ2-5; 7 bases are a match to TRBD2. V lost 4 bases and J lost 0; bases outside the gene matches: 6. Looked up from germline, CDR1 is SGHNT and CDR2 is YYREEE (reference sequence). This CDR3 is 15 amino acids long. This CDR3 is CASSRGTTNQETQYF. The DNA for the CDR3 is TGTGCCAGCAGCCGAGGGACTACTAACCAAGAGACCCAGTACTTC.

The V and J genes are TRBV7-2 and TRBJ2-3; D unresolved. V was pared by 5 bases and J by 6 bases, with 9 bases between. CDR1 is SGHTA and CDR2 is FQGNSA in the germline V gene. The CDR3 sequence is 12 residues long. CDR3 residues: CASSPERDTQYF. For the CDR3, the DNA is TGTGCCAGCAGCCCAGAAAGGGATACGCAGTATTTT.

J is TRBJ2-3 and V is TRBV29-1, with TRBD1 matching over 7 bases. Germline V CDR1 and CDR2: SQVTM, ANQGSEA. The ends lost 0 bases at V and 5 bases at J; junction bases unmatched: 14. This CDR3 region has 17 residues. This chain's CDR3 is CSVEDPPDRPGGDTQYF. CDR3 DNA sequence: TGCAGCGTTGAAGATCCCCCGGACAGGCCAGGAGGAGATACGCAGTATTTT.

This sequence joins TRBV5-1 and TRBJ1-5; 9 bases agree with TRBD1. The length of the CDR3 is 15 residues. Losses at the gene ends were 0 bases for V and 5 bases for J; bases not matched to a gene: 3. The germline CDR1 and CDR2 sequences are SGHRS and YFSETQ. The CDR3 region has the DNA TGCGCCAGCAGCTTGGGGGACAGGGTAGATCAGCCCCAGCATTTT. Encoded protein: CASSLGDRVDQPQHF.

The chain has TRBV29-1 and TRBJ2-4; perhaps TRBD2 as D (6 bases). The ends were cut back, 7 bases at V and 7 bases at J, with 14 bases in the middle. This CDR3 contains 12 residues. From germline, CDR1 is SQVTM and CDR2 ANQGSEA. CDR3 region: CSGRGSGNIQYF. In DNA form, the CDR3 reads TGCAGCGGGCGGGGAAGTGGGAACATTCAGTACTTC.